The rows below give T cell receptor beta chains drawn from one sample of a study of PD-1 blockade in classical Hodgkin lymphoma. Clones were sequenced by immunoSEQ multiplex PCR, and TCRdb holds only the in-frame ones, with some missing. The sample comprises tens of thousands of clones, approximately 91% of which are singletons, and around 5% rests with the top ten. The sequencing sample was made of peripheral blood mononuclear cells (PBMCs). Source of these receptors: a human donor with classical Hodgkin lymphoma. The CDR3 runs from the conserved cysteine through the conserved F or W. D genes are given only for firm matches. Size values are once, few and many counts, or a class for expanded clones, and some rows have none.

TRBD2	.	TRBV7-3	TRBJ2-2	CASSLGLAGNTGELFF	TGTGCCAGCAGCTTGGGACTAGCGGGGAACACCGGGGAGCTGTTTTTT
.	.	TRBV9	TRBJ2-7	CASRKTGSTGEQYF	TGTGCCAGCAGGAAGACAGGATCGACCGGGGAGCAGTACTTC
.	.	TRBV9	TRBJ2-1	CASSVGATLYNEQFF	TGTGCCAGCAGCGTAGGCGCGACCCTATACAATGAGCAGTTCTTC
TRBD2	.	TRBV5-1	TRBJ2-1	CASSLKEGLAGIYNEQFF	TGCGCCAGCAGCTTGAAAGAAGGACTAGCGGGAATCTACAATGAGCAGTTCTTC
TRBD2	.	TRBV6-1	TRBJ2-3	CASRGGTSITDTQYF	TGTGCCAGCAGAGGAGGGACTAGTATTACAGATACGCAGTATTTT
.	.	TRBV28	TRBJ1-1	CASSLSAAGTTEAFF	TGTGCCAGCAGTTTATCCGCCGCAGGGACCACTGAAGCTTTCTTT
TRBD1	.	TRBV14	TRBJ1-6	CASSRQGELRSLHF	TGTGCCAGCAGCAGACAGGGAGAACTCAGGTCCCTCCACTTT
TRBD1	.	TRBV2	TRBJ1-3	CASNYRQGSDTIYF	TGTGCCAGCAACTACAGACAGGGCAGCGACACCATATATTTT
.	.	TRBV18	TRBJ2-7	CASSIGPTPYEQYF	TGTGCCAGCTCAATAGGCCCTACCCCCTACGAGCAGTACTTC
.	.	TRBV6-1	TRBJ1-5	CASSDTWGNQPQHF	TGTGCCAGCAGTGACACCTGGGGCAATCAGCCCCAGCATTTT
.	.	TRBV4-1	TRBJ2-2	CASSPQPNTGELFF	TGCGCCAGCAGCCCTCAGCCTAACACCGGGGAGCTGTTTTTT
TRBD1	.	TRBV28	TRBJ2-1	CASSFGTGYSNEQFF	TGTGCCAGCAGTTTTGGGACAGGGTATTCGAATGAGCAGTTCTTC
.	.	TRBV9	TRBJ1-5	CASSPGTLSNQPQHF	TGTGCCAGCAGCCCCGGGACACTTAGCAATCAGCCCCAGCATTTT
.	.	TRBV9	TRBJ2-7	CASSVEGSEYEQYF	TGTGCCAGCAGCGTAGAAGGCTCCGAATACGAGCAGTACTTC
.	once	TRBV4-1	TRBJ2-7	CASSQAVAVGEQYF	TGCGCCAGCAGCCAAGCGGTAGCGGTAGGGGAGCAGTACTTC
.	.	TRBV7-9	TRBJ1-3	CASSQASSGNTIYF	TGTGCCAGCAGCCAGGCCAGCTCTGGAAACACCATATATTTT
.	.	TRBV6-6	TRBJ2-5	CASRSSDSLEETQYF	TGTGCCAGCAGGTCTTCGGACAGTTTAGAAGAGACCCAGTACTTC
.	.	TRBV20-1	TRBJ2-7	CSARGPYEQYF	TGCAGTGCTAGAGGCCCATACGAGCAGTACTTC
.	.	TRBV5-1	TRBJ2-3	CASSSSGTDTQYF	TGCGCCAGCAGCTCTAGCGGCACAGATACGCAGTATTTT
.	.	TRBV6-5	TRBJ1-2	CASRPTYGYTF	TGTGCCAGCCGTCCCACCTATGGCTACACCTTC
.	.	TRBV6-6	TRBJ2-5	CASSYSDGEEYF	TGTGCCAGCAGTTACTCGGATGGGGAAGAGTACTTC
.	.	TRBV5-1	TRBJ2-1	CASSLAPRETRGFDEQFF	TGCGCCAGCAGCTTGGCCCCCCGTGAGACTAGAGGCTTCGATGAGCAGTTCTTC
.	.	TRBV5-1	TRBJ1-1	CASSFEGSNTEAFF	TGCGCCAGCAGCTTTGAGGGATCGAACACTGAAGCTTTCTTT
TRBD2	.	TRBV9	TRBJ2-1	CASSVIAGAPHEQFF	TGTGCCAGCAGCGTAATAGCGGGAGCCCCTCATGAGCAGTTCTTC
TRBD2	.	TRBV7-9	TRBJ2-5	CASSLPGTSVRETQYF	TGTGCCAGCAGCTTACCTGGGACTAGCGTAAGAGAGACCCAGTACTTC
.	.	TRBV6-1	TRBJ1-5	CASSTSNQPQHF	TGTGCCAGCAGTACGAGCAATCAGCCCCAGCATTTT
TRBD1	.	TRBV5-4	TRBJ2-1	CASSSGTGGTYYNEQFF	TGTGCCAGCAGTTCCGGGACAGGGGGCACCTATTACAATGAGCAGTTCTTC
.	.	TRBV9	TRBJ2-1	CASSVGQGPSYNEQFF	TGTGCCAGCAGCGTAGGTCAGGGACCCTCCTACAATGAGCAGTTCTTC
.	.	TRBV7-9	TRBJ1-5	CASSLGTQPQHF	TGTGCCAGCAGCCTCGGGACCCAGCCCCAGCATTTT
TRBD2	.	TRBV5-1	TRBJ2-3	CASSFSLAGRTDTQYF	TGCGCCAGCAGCTTCTCACTAGCGGGGCGCACAGATACGCAGTATTTT
TRBD1	.	TRBV7-2	TRBJ2-4	CASSRDRVGLYF	TGTGCCAGCAGCCGGGACAGGGTTGGTCTCTACTTC
.	once	TRBV30	TRBJ1-3	CAWSVARNTIYF	TGTGCCTGGAGTGTAGCCAGAAACACCATATATTTT
.	.	TRBV7-6	TRBJ2-1	CASSLASGLRNEQFF	TGTGCCAGCAGCTTAGCGTCGGGCCTTAGAAATGAGCAGTTCTTC
.	.	TRBV5-6	TRBJ1-3	CASSLSGNTIYF	TGTGCCAGCAGCTTGAGCGGAAACACCATATATTTT
.	once	TRBV19	TRBJ1-1	CASSIWGPHEAFF	TGTGCCAGTAGTATTTGGGGGCCCCATGAAGCTTTCTTT
.	.	TRBV2	TRBJ2-7	CASSATGYEQYF	TGTGCCAGCAGTGCCACAGGGTACGAGCAGTACTTC